This entry lists 30 T cell receptor beta chains sequenced from one sample in a study of blood T cell repertoires in COVID-19. Profiled with immunoSEQ multiplex PCR; TCRdb holds only in-frame clones, not every one. The sample records roughly 180,000 clones, around four fifths being singletons. The sample was PBMCs or T cells enriched from blood (not recorded which). The receptor source for this set is a woman aged 60 to 75 who had recovered from COVID-19.

The V gene is TRBV29-1, the J gene TRBJ1-1, with 7 bases that match TRBD1. The trim removed 4 bases at V and 8 bases at J, leaving 13 bases unmatched. Looked up from germline, CDR1 is SQVTM and CDR2 is ANQGSEA. The CDR3 runs 14 residues. This chain's CDR3 is CSVGDRVDLGEAFF. CDR3 nucleotides: TGCAGCGTTGGAGACAGGGTGGATCTTGGGGAAGCTTTCTTT.

The rearrangement uses TRBV19 and TRBJ2-5; the D gene is possibly TRBD1 (5 bases). Germline CDR1 LNHDA, CDR2 SQIVND (reference sequence). The CDR3 has 17 amino acids. V lost 3 bases to trimming and J lost 2 bases, with 19 bases between them. The CDR3 region is CASSIPWGRFGQETQYF. The CDR3 DNA reads TGTGCCAGTAGTATCCCATGGGGCAGATTTGGGCAAGAGACCCAGTACTTC. Variable domain in full (rest from reference TRBV19 and TRBJ2-5): DGGITQSPKYLFRKEGQNVTLSCEQNLNHDAMYWYRQDPGQGLRLIYYSQIVNDFQKGDIAEGYSVSREKKESFPLTVTSAQKNPTAFYLCASSIPWGRFGQETQYFGPGTRLLVL.

The chain employs TRBV7-8 and TRBJ1-2, with TRBD1 matching 8 bases. V lost 5 bases to trimming and J lost 4 bases; unmatched junction nucleotides: 12. CDR1 is SGHVS, CDR2 FQNEAQ, per germline. There are 16 residues in the CDR3. CDR3 in amino acids: CASSQPWDRSGYGYTF. CDR3 nucleotide sequence: TGTGCCAGCAGCCAACCGTGGGACAGGTCGGGCTATGGCTACACCTTC.

This chain connects TRBV7-2 to TRBJ1-1; 8 bases are shared with TRBD1. Trimming took 5 bases from V and 11 from J; bases not matched to a gene: 13. CDR3 length equals 14 residues. The germline gives CDR1 SGHTA, CDR2 FQGNSA. DNA for the CDR3: TGTGCCAGCAGCCCCTCGCTGGGACAGGTGGTGGCTTTCTTT. It encodes CASSPSLGQVVAFF.

This chain links TRBV6-1 with TRBJ1-5; D perhaps matches TRBD1 (6 bases). Trimming shortened V by 2 bases and J by 4 bases, and 15 bases separated the two germline ends. Per germline, CDR1 MNHNS and CDR2 SASEGT. The CDR3 is 16 amino acids. The CDR3 DNA reads as TGTGCCAGCAGTGAACGAACGGGGGGGGCTAATCAGCCCCAGCATTTT. It encodes CASSERTGGANQPQHF.

This chain uses TRBV4-1 with TRBJ2-5; 12 positions match TRBD2. The CDR3 covers 17 residues. V lost 0 bases to trimming and J lost 1 base; unmatched junction nucleotides: 3. The germline V gene encodes CDR1 MGHRA and CDR2 YSYEKL. In DNA form, the CDR3 reads TGCGCCAGCAGCCAAGATAGACTAGCGGGGGTCCAAGAGACCCAGTACTTC. It encodes CASSQDRLAGVQETQYF.

The chain recombines TRBV19 with TRBJ1-2; TRBD1 might be the D (6 bases). The V and J ends lost 4 bases and 2 bases respectively, with 11 bases between them. CDR3 length: 14 residues. CDR1 is LNHDA and CDR2 is SQIVND in the germline V gene (reference sequence). The DNA of the CDR3 is TGTGCCAGTAGTAGCCGCGACAGGAACTATGGCTACACCTTC. Residues: CASSSRDRNYGYTF. The variable domain in full, with the rest retrieved from reference TRBV19 and TRBJ1-2, is DGGITQSPKYLFRKEGQNVTLSCEQNLNHDAMYWYRQDPGQGLRLIYYSQIVNDFQKGDIAEGYSVSREKKESFPLTVTSAQKNPTAFYLCASSSRDRNYGYTFGSGTRLTVV.

V usage is TRBV6-5 and J usage is TRBJ1-2, with 8 bases matching TRBD1. Germline V CDR1 and CDR2: MNHEY, SVGAGI. Trimming cost V 8 bases and J 4 bases; bases outside gene matches: 12. This CDR3 is 15 amino acids long. CDR3 nucleotide sequence: TGTGCCAGCCTTCCGAGCAGGGGGCTAGGCTATGGCTACACCTTC. Translation gives CASLPSRGLGYGYTF.

The CDR3 DNA reads TGTGCCAGCAAGTCGGGAGGGACCACTGAAGCTTTCTTT. Protein: CASKSGGTTEAFF. The rearrangement uses TRBV2 and TRBJ1-1, with D maybe TRBD1 (5 bases). The CDR3 length is 13 residues. Trimming took 7 bases from V and 4 from J, leaving 13 bases between them. The V gene's germline CDR1 is SNHLY and CDR2 FYNNEI.

As for this clone: The sample has other DNA sequences that encode this CDR3 too. This chain connects TRBV9 to TRBJ2-1; 8 bases fit TRBD1. V lost 3 bases, J lost 0 bases, and 2 bases stayed unmatched. The germline V gene encodes CDR1 SGDLS and CDR2 YYNGEE. The CDR3 spans 15 residues. The CDR3 DNA follows: TGTGCCAGCAGCGAGGGGACAGGCTCCTACAATGAGCAGTTCTTC. Its translation is CASSEGTGSYNEQFF.

The chain is built from TRBV19 and TRBJ1-5; unclear D gene. This CDR3 contains 14 residues. V dropped 3 bases and J dropped 5 bases, with 11 bases sitting between them. CDR1 and CDR2 (germline): LNHDA, SQIVND (reference sequence). CDR3 DNA sequence: TGTGCCAGTAGTATTTTAGGGAGCGATCAGCCCCAGCATTTT. Its translation: CASSILGSDQPQHF.

The V and J genes are TRBV18 and TRBJ1-2; TRBD1 aligns across 8 bases. V lost 3 bases, J lost 7 bases, and 16 bases stayed unmatched. The germline CDR1 and CDR2 sequences are KGHSH and LQKENI. There are 17 residues in the CDR3. DNA of the CDR3: TGTGCCAGCTCACCCGAATCAAATACCGGACAGGGAGGTGGCTACACCTTC. Translated: CASSPESNTGQGGGYTF.

The V call is TRBV7-3, the J call TRBJ1-1; no definite D call. Per germline, CDR1 SGHTA and CDR2 FQGTGA. The V and J ends lost 2 bases and 1 base respectively, with 8 bases between them. The length of the CDR3 is 14 residues. CDR3 sequence: CASSLLGRNTEAFF. CDR3 sequence (DNA): TGTGCCAGCAGCTTACTAGGTCGGAACACTGAAGCTTTCTTT.

The rearrangement links TRBV28 to TRBJ1-1; D might be TRBD1 (5 bases). V was shortened by 5 bases and J by 4 bases, with 11 bases between the two germline ends. From germline, CDR1 is MDHEN and CDR2 SYDVKM. CDR3 length: 13 amino acids. CDR3 bases: TGTGCCAGCAGTAAAGGACAATTCACTGAAGCTTTCTTT. Amino acid sequence: CASSKGQFTEAFF.

The genes are TRBV7-3 and TRBJ2-3, with 10 bases aligning to TRBD2. J gave up 0 bases and V 5 bases, and 5 bases lay outside the gene matches. This CDR3 region has 16 residues. Germline CDR1 SGHTA, CDR2 FQGTGA. CDR3 nucleotides: TGTGCCAGCAGCCTTGGAGCGGGAGGGAGCACAGATACGCAGTATTTT. This translates into CASSLGAGGSTDTQYF.

V and J are TRBV19 and TRBJ1-2; D remains ambiguous. CDR3 length equals 12 residues. Germline V CDR1 and CDR2: LNHDA, SQIVND (reference sequence). The ends were cut back, 3 bases at V and 5 bases at J, with 7 bases in the middle. DNA of the CDR3: TGTGCCAGTAGTATGGGAGGTTATGGCTACACCTTC. This codes for CASSMGGYGYTF.

The chain is built from TRBV5-1 and TRBJ2-7; D may be TRBD1 (5 bases). V dropped 4 bases and J dropped 2 bases, with 10 bases sitting between them. This CDR3 comprises 13 residues. The germline gives CDR1 SGHRS, CDR2 YFSETQ. The CDR3 protein is CASSPTGAYEQYF. CDR3 coding DNA: TGCGCCAGCAGCCCTACAGGAGCCTACGAGCAGTACTTC.

V is TRBV1 and J is TRBJ2-7; TRBD1, the table's D call, was not compared with the DNA. TRBV1 is classified as a pseudogene. CDR3 length: 18 residues. CDR3 loop: CTSSLLIIGGTGTYEQYF. The CDR3 DNA reads as TGCACCAGCAGCCTACTAATTATAGGGGGGACAGGAACCTACGAGCAGTACTTC.

The chain links TRBV5-4 to TRBJ2-2; 11 bases map to TRBD2. The CDR3 runs 18 residues. V shed 4 bases, J shed 4 bases, and the junction held 12 bases outside the gene matches. Germline V gives CDR1 SGHNT, CDR2 YYREEE (reference sequence). The CDR3 region has the DNA TGTGCCAGCAGCCCTGGGGGTAGCGGGAGGGCCACCACCGGGGAGCTGTTTTTT. This codes for CASSPGGSGRATTGELFF. Combining the CDR3 with reference TRBV5-4 and TRBJ2-2 gives the whole variable domain ETGVTQSPTHLIKTRGQQVTLRCSSQSGHNTVSWYQQALGQGPQFIFQYYREEENGRGNFPPRFSGLQFPNYSSELNVNALELDDSALYLCASSPGGSGRATTGELFFGEGSRLTVL.

CDR3 nucleotides: TGCGCCAGCAGGCGGGGTAGCACTGAAGCTTTCTTT. Protein: CASRRGSTEAFF. This chain uses TRBV5-1 with TRBJ1-1; D gene unclear. Germline V gives CDR1 SGHRS, CDR2 YFSETQ. The CDR3 is made up of 12 amino acids. Trimming removed 5 bases at V and 4 bases at J, with 9 bases between.

DNA for the CDR3: TGCGCCAGCAGCTTGGGGCCCGGCGGGGGGGCGACAGATACGCAGTATTTT. Its translation is CASSLGPGGGATDTQYF. The chain links TRBV5-1 to TRBJ2-3; 9 bases align to TRBD2. Germline CDR1 SGHRS, CDR2 YFSETQ. J gave up 3 bases and V 0 bases, and 8 bases lay outside the gene matches. There are 17 residues in the CDR3.

This clone was seen more than once but under ten times. The V and J genes are TRBV7-7 and TRBJ2-5, with 11 positions matching TRBD2. CDR3 size: 16 residues. Germline V gene lookup returns CDR1 SSHAT and CDR2 FNYEAQ (reference sequence). The junction had 7 bases not matched to a gene; V was cut back by 2 bases and J by 5 bases. The CDR3 here is CASSLSGLAGAETQYF. The CDR3 DNA sequence: TGTGCCAGCAGCTTAAGTGGACTAGCGGGCGCGGAGACCCAGTACTTC.

The chain couples TRBV7-2 to TRBJ2-3, with 9 bases identical to TRBD2. Germline CDR1 and CDR2: SGHTA and FQGNSA. This CDR3 contains 16 residues. Trimming at V came to 5 bases and at J to 1 base, leaving 7 bases not matched to a gene. The CDR3, as DNA: TGTGCCAGCAGCCGTCGAGAGCGGGGGGGCACAGATACGCAGTATTTT. As protein: CASSRRERGGTDTQYF.

The chain couples TRBV12-5 to TRBJ1-2, with a weak D call TRBD1 (5 bases). V dropped 2 bases and J dropped 6 bases, with 13 bases sitting between them. Germline V gives CDR1 LGHNT, CDR2 FRNRAP. The CDR3 runs to 14 residues. CDR3 sequence reads: CASGLPIEGDGYTF. CDR3 DNA: TGTGCTAGTGGTTTGCCCATTGAAGGGGATGGCTACACCTTC.

The genes are TRBV5-1 and TRBJ2-3; 11 nucleotides match TRBD2. After removal of 2 bases from V and 4 bases from J, the junction contained 3 bases not matched to a gene. This CDR3 is 15 amino acids long. Per germline, CDR1 SGHRS and CDR2 YFSETQ. In nucleotides, the CDR3 is TGCGCCAGCAGCTTACTAGCGGGAGCGGCAGATACGCAGTATTTT. Translating gives CASSLLAGAADTQYF.

This rearrangement joins TRBV5-1 to TRBJ2-1, with D hard to call. Trimming took off 0 bases at V and 3 bases at J, with 7 bases between the two ends. Germline-derived CDR1 and CDR2 are SGHRS and YFSETQ. CDR3 length: 14 amino acids. The CDR3 DNA sequence: TGCGCCAGCAGCTTGGGCGCGGACTACAATGAGCAGTTCTTC. It codes for CASSLGADYNEQFF.

The rearrangement joins TRBV11-2 to TRBJ2-1; possible D gene TRBD2, 6 bases. Germline V gene data show CDR1 as SGHAT and CDR2 as FQNNGV. The V end was cut by 3 bases, the J end by 7 bases, with 16 bases between. The CDR3 covers 15 residues. The CDR3 coding sequence is TGTGCCAGCAGCTTCCGACCGGGACTCCCTAATGAGCAGTTCTTC. This gives the protein CASSFRPGLPNEQFF.

The chain recombines TRBV7-9 with TRBJ2-3, with a tentative D call TRBD1 (6 bases). Trimming took off 4 bases at V and 4 bases at J, with 9 bases between the two ends. The CDR3 has 13 residues. CDR1 and CDR2 (germline): SEHNR, FQNEAQ (reference sequence). The CDR3 here is CASSSTGPDTQYF. Written as DNA, the CDR3 is TGTGCCAGCAGCTCCACAGGGCCAGATACGCAGTATTTT.

The table lists this clone with a count of one. The chain links TRBV7-9 to TRBJ2-3; D gene uncertain. CDR1 is SEHNR and CDR2 is FQNEAQ in the germline V gene (reference sequence). The CDR3 runs to 15 residues. V was cut by 5 bases and J by 4 bases, with 16 bases left in between. The DNA for the CDR3 is TGTGCCAGCAGCCCCCCAAGCGTAGAGGCAGATACGCAGTATTTT. Translation gives CASSPPSVEADTQYF.

The chain carries TRBV18 and TRBJ2-3; 9 bases align to TRBD2. Trimming at V came to 6 bases and at J to 2 bases, leaving 9 bases not matched to a gene. Germline V gives CDR1 KGHSH, CDR2 LQKENI. This CDR3 is built from 16 residues. CDR3 DNA: TGTGCCAGCTCTTCCATAGCGGGAGAGCCCACAGATACGCAGTATTTT. Residues: CASSSIAGEPTDTQYF.